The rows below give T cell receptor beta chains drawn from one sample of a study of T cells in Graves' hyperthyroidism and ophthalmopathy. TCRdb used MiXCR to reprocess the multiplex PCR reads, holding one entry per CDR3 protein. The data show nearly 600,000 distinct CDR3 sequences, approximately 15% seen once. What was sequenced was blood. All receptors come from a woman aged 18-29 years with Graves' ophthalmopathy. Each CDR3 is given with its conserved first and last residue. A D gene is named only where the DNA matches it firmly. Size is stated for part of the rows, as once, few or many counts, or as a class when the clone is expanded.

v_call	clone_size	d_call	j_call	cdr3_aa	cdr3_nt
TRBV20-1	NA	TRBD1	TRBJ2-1	CSASRDRPYNEQFF	TGCAGTGCTAGCCGGGACAGGCCTTACAATGAGCAGTTCTTC
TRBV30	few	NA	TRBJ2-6	CAWSPIGVSGANVLTF	TGTGCCTGGAGTCCTATTGGGGTCTCTGGGGCCAACGTCCTGACTTTC
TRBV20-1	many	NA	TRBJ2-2	CSARRRANTGELFF	TGCAGTGCTCGGCGTAGGGCGAACACCGGGGAGCTGTTTTTT
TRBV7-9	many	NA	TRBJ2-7	CASSFIGSYEQYF	TGTGCCAGCAGCTTCATCGGGAGCTACGAGCAGTACTTC
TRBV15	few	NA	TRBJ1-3	CATSRGDGNTIYF	TGTGCCACCAGCAGAGGGGACGGAAACACCATATATTTT
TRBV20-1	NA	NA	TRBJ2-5	CSARAAETQYF	TGCAGTGCTAGAGCTGCAGAGACCCAGTACTTC
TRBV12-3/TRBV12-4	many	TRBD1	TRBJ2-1	CASTKDRAWLQFF	TGTGCCAGCACCAAGGACAGGGCTTGGTTGCAGTTCTTC
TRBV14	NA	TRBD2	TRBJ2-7	CASSQSLAGVREQYF	TGTGCCAGCAGCCAGAGTCTAGCGGGAGTAAGGGAGCAGTACTTC
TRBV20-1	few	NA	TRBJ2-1	CSARVLSYNEQFF	TGCAGTGCTAGAGTGCTCTCCTACAATGAGCAGTTCTTC
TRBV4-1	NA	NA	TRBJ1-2	CASSQDTDGGFYGYTF	TGCGCCAGCAGCCAAGATACCGACGGGGGATTCTATGGCTACACCTTC